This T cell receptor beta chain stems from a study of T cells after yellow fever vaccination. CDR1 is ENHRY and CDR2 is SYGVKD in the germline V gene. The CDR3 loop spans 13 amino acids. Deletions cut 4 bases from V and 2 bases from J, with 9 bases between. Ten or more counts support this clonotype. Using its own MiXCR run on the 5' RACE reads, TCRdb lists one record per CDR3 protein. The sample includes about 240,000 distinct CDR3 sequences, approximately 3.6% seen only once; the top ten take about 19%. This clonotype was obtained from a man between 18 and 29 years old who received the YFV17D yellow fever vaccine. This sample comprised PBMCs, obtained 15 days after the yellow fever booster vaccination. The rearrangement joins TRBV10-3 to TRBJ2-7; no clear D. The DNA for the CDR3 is TGTGCCATCAGTGCCGAGTTCCCCTACGAGCAGTACTTC. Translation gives CAISAEFPYEQYF.